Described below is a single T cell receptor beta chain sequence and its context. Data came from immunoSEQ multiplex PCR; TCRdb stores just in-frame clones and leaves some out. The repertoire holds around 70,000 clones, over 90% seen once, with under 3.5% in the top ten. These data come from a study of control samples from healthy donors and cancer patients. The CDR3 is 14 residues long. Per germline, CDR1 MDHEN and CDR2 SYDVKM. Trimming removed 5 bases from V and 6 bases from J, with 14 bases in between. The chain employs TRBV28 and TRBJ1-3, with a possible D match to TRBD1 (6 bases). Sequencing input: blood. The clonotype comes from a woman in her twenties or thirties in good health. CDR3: CASSLLRGKNTIYF. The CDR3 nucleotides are TGTGCCAGCAGTCTTTTAAGGGGGAAAAACACCATATATTTT. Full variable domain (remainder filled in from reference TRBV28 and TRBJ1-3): DVKVTQSSRYLVKRTGEKVFLECVQDMDHENMFWYRQDPGLGLRLIYFSYDVKMKEKGDIPEGYSVSREKKERFSLILESASTNQTSMYLCASSLLRGKNTIYFGEGSWLTVV.